Included here is one T cell receptor beta chain sequence, with context. Its antigen remains undetermined. No clone much larger than this one lies a single base away; base qualities are absent. The germline V gene yields SGDLS for CDR1 and YYNGEE for CDR2. After removal of 4 bases from V and 3 bases from J, the junction retains 6 bases not matched to a gene. The CDR3, from cysteine to phenylalanine, totals 14 residues. Only the CDR3 part of the read is kept: 42 bases, read in frame from the first base. The data originate from a study of blood T cell repertoires in COVID-19 (TCRdb year 2020). Background for the entire study: The collaborator samples originated in the United States, Italy and Spain and spanned the acute and convalescent phases of COVID-19. The material from the prospective study consisted of cDNA or gDNA derived from T cells, B-cell-depleted T cells, or PBMCs. The dataset comprised deeply sampled blood TCRbeta repertoires from subjects exposed to, actively infected with, or recovered from COVID-19. A freely available public database, intended as a resource for researchers studying the immune response to SARS-CoV-2, is where the repertoires were released. Samples came from the ongoing ImmuneRACE study (first 160 participants) plus 1,254 subjects from 6 global collaborators. Nearly every sample came with metadata listing a de-identified subject ID, COVID-19 status, age in years and sex. Where HLA class I and class II types were available, the types were taken from metadata supplied by the sample provider, not from assay-based typing.

Points the paper makes about the study in general: How much clinical and demographic metadata was included differed by source and by participant, and the metadata was provided uncurated.

The immunoSEQ Assay, a bias-controlled multiplex PCR, was used to amplify TCRbeta CDR3 regions from genomic DNA. The published analysis was carried out like this. The number of nucleated cells in each sample was estimated from the amplification of reference gene primers within the assay. To quantify the absolute abundance of each unique TCRbeta CDR3 rearrangement, sequence reads were collapsed and filtered. For each sample, productive Simpson clonality was calculated as the square root of Simpson's diversity index across productive rearrangements. TCRdb stores this immuneACCESS table with in-frame sequences only. Part of the clones is absent; in the studies checked, under half of the shortfall reflects unresolved V genes, and no reason is known for the rest. V and J calls and clone size follow that table, whereas D and trimming were derived from the DNA. This sample gives about 46,000 clones in total; about 90% of them show up just once. The leading ten clones occupy approximately 15% of the sample.

The collaborating institutions used their own protocols to collect whole blood in K2EDTA tubes. Collaborator samples were shipped for TCRbeta analysis as frozen whole blood, isolated PBMCs, or DNA extracted from either sample type. The sample comprised peripheral blood. The TCR sequence derives from a human donor in a cohort sampled during active COVID-19. The chain is assembled from TRBV9 and TRBJ2-7; 8 middle bases align to TRBD1. This receptor carries the CDR3 CASSHRDRNYEQYF. The sequence in DNA is TGTGCCAGCAGCCACCGGGACAGGAACTACGAGCAGTACTTC.